This T cell receptor beta chain was sequenced for a study of T cells after yellow fever vaccination. As for the study in general: SMART-Seq v4 Ultra Low Input handled preparation of low-cell-number fractions.

In its sample, this clonotype was seen a few times. The antigen remains unidentified. Whole-study findings and limits: Subsequent to the booster, the majority of primary-vaccination clones reappeared (around 96% CD4, approximately 85% CD8).

Germline values: CDR1 LGHNT, CDR2 FRNRAP. This CDR3 contains 16 residues. V was pared by 1 base and J by 4 bases, with 16 bases between. It was through 5'RACE template switching that TCR cDNA was made, with a universal primer site and UMIs added. From the 5' RACE reads, TCRdb called clonotypes with MiXCR, one entry per CDR3 protein. The table shows about 68,000 distinct CDR3 sequences, with around 7% occurring only once. This sequence was found in a man younger than 35 who received the YFV17D yellow fever vaccine. The chain recombines TRBV12-5 with TRBJ1-1; the D gene is possibly TRBD1 (6 bases). The sequencing here drew on CD8+ T cells sorted from PBMCs, taken roughly seven weeks after the first yellow fever vaccination. The CDR3 here is CASGLADPGEATEAFF. DNA for the CDR3: TGTGCTAGTGGTTTGGCGGACCCAGGGGAAGCCACTGAAGCTTTCTTT.